These 16 T cell receptor beta chains came from one sample sequenced in a study of shared clonotypes between healthy human individuals. Measured with immunoSEQ multiplex PCR; TCRdb has only the in-frame clones, and not every one. In the table there are about 470,000 clones, about 85% of which are singletons. The sequencing sample was made of PBMCs. These receptors originate from a woman in her 40s in good health. Some clones in this sample may be carry-over from other donors' samples.

Concerning this clone itself: This sequence is one base from a far larger clone and is likely a read error. Other nucleotide sequences from this sample produce the same CDR3. The chain employs TRBV7-2 and TRBJ2-7, with TRBD2 identical over 11 bases. The germline gives CDR1 SGHTA, CDR2 FQGNSA. The CDR3 runs to 15 residues. The J segment lost 2 bases and the V segment lost 5 bases, leaving 5 bases of the junction unmatched. CDR3 DNA sequence: TGTGCCAGCAGCCTCCGACTAGCGGGGCCCTACGAGCAGTACTTC. This translates into CASSLRLAGPYEQYF.

This sequence joins TRBV2 and TRBJ2-1; 11 bases line up with TRBD2. CDR1 is SNHLY and CDR2 is FYNNEI in the germline V gene. The CDR3 has 17 amino acids. V dropped 5 bases and J dropped 0; count of bases not matched to a gene: 6. Written as DNA, the CDR3 is TGTGCCAGCAGTCGAGGGACTAGCGGTAGCTCCTACAATGAGCAGTTCTTC. Translation: CASSRGTSGSSYNEQFF.

This chain uses TRBV4-2 with TRBJ2-5; the D is unclear. The V gene's germline CDR1 is LGHNA and CDR2 YNFKEQ. The CDR3 consists of 12 residues. Trimming took 5 bases from V and 6 from J, leaving 10 bases between them. Here the CDR3 DNA reads TGTGCCAGCAGCGCAGACGGCCAGACCCAGTACTTC. It encodes CASSADGQTQYF.

The chain links TRBV2 to TRBJ2-1; the match to TRBD1 covers 9 bases. This CDR3 has 15 residues. The V gene's germline CDR1 is SNHLY and CDR2 FYNNEI. J gave up 1 base and V 6 bases, and 4 bases lay outside the gene matches. The CDR3 coding sequence is TGTGCCAGCAGGACAGGGGGTGGTTCCTACAATGAGCAGTTCTTC. Protein sequence: CASRTGGGSYNEQFF.

The gene calls are TRBV4-1 and TRBJ2-3; the D gene is possibly TRBD2 (6 bases). Germline CDR1 reads MGHRA; CDR2 reads YSYEKL. This CDR3 spans 16 amino acids. V was shortened by 5 bases and J by 2 bases, with 17 bases between the two germline ends. The CDR3 nucleotides are TGCGCCAGCAGCGCTGAGGTGGGGGGAAACACAGATACGCAGTATTTT. Translation: CASSAEVGGNTDTQYF.

The CDR3 bases are TGTGCCAGCAGCTTATACCAGTCAGAGACCCAGTACTTC. Encoded protein: CASSLYQSETQYF. The V gene is TRBV7-9, the J gene TRBJ2-5; D is unresolved. Trimming took 2 bases from V and 4 from J, leaving 8 bases between them. In germline, CDR1 is SEHNR, CDR2 FQNEAQ (reference sequence). This CDR3 contains 13 residues.

V and J are TRBV5-6 and TRBJ2-3; 7 nucleotides match TRBD1. V lost 0 bases and J lost 0; bases outside the gene matches: 4. Germline assignment: CDR1 SGHDT and CDR2 YYEEEE. The CDR3 is made up of 16 amino acids. The CDR3: CASSLVGGWSTDTQYF. CDR3 coding DNA: TGTGCCAGCAGCTTGGTAGGGGGCTGGAGCACAGATACGCAGTATTTT.

This chain uses TRBV7-2 with TRBJ2-5; 10 positions agree with TRBD1. The V segment lost 5 bases and the J segment 1 base; nucleotides outside the gene matches: 4. Germline values: CDR1 SGHTA, CDR2 FQGNSA. CDR3 length: 15 residues. The CDR3 nucleotides are TGTGCCAGCAGCCGGGACAGGGGAACCCAAGAGACCCAGTACTTC. Its protein is CASSRDRGTQETQYF.

In this sample, this clone turned up a few times. For the CDR3, the DNA is TGTGCCAGCAGCGAGCCACAGGGGCGAGTCACTGAAGCTTTCTTT. This translates into CASSEPQGRVTEAFF. V gene TRBV6-5 combines with J gene TRBJ1-1, with TRBD1 matching 7 bases. In germline, CDR1 is MNHEY, CDR2 SVGAGI. This CDR3 region has 15 residues. V shed 6 bases and J 4 bases; nucleotides not matched to a gene: 11.

This clone was counted a single time. This sequence joins TRBV9 and TRBJ2-3, with 11 bases lining up with TRBD2. The CDR3 runs 15 residues. The V gene end was trimmed by 4 bases and the J gene end by 5 bases; junction bases not matched to a gene: 6. The germline gives CDR1 SGDLS, CDR2 YYNGEE. CDR3 region: CASSPTSGSGDTQYF. DNA of the CDR3: TGTGCCAGCAGCCCAACTAGCGGGAGTGGAGATACGCAGTATTTT. Complete variable domain (other parts from reference TRBV9 and TRBJ2-3): DSGVTQTPKHLITATGQRVTLRCSPRSGDLSVYWYQQSLDQGLQFLIQYYNGEERAKGNILERFSAQQFPDLHSELNLSSLELGDSALYFCASSPTSGSGDTQYFGPGTRLTVL.

This clone was seen a handful of times. The CDR3: CASSLVGGYSGSSQPQHF. The CDR3 DNA follows: TGTGCCAGCAGCTTAGTCGGGGGGTATTCCGGATCGAGTCAGCCCCAGCATTTT. This chain links TRBV7-2 with TRBJ1-5; maybe TRBD1 (5 bases). V lost 1 base, J lost 6 bases, and 22 bases lay in between. The germline gives CDR1 SGHTA, CDR2 FQGNSA. The CDR3 spans 18 residues.

The rearrangement joins TRBV28 to TRBJ2-1; 7 positions agree with TRBD2. Germline lookup yields CDR1 MDHEN and CDR2 SYDVKM. Trimming removed 4 bases from V and 9 bases from J; junction bases left unmatched: 15. CDR3 size: 16 residues. The CDR3: CASSSSGPAGMGEQFF. For the CDR3, the DNA is TGTGCCAGCAGTTCTAGCGGCCCCGCCGGAATGGGTGAGCAGTTCTTC.

The genes are TRBV27 and TRBJ2-7, with 10 bases matching TRBD2. Unmatched junction bases numbered 13, after V lost 5 bases and J lost 6 bases. Germline V gene lookup returns CDR1 MNHEY and CDR2 SMNVEV (reference sequence). The CDR3 sequence is 16 residues long. CDR3 DNA sequence: TGTGCCAGCAGTCCAGTCTCTAGCGGGGGTGGCGGCGAGCAGTACTTC. This encodes CASSPVSSGGGGEQYF.

The V call is TRBV5-1, the J call TRBJ2-5, with D unclear. Trimming took off 0 bases at V and 6 bases at J, with 6 bases between the two ends. The CDR3 is made up of 12 amino acids. Germline values: CDR1 SGHRS, CDR2 YFSETQ. The CDR3 loop reads CASSLEGQTQYF. CDR3 nucleotides: TGCGCCAGCAGCTTGGAAGGGCAGACCCAGTACTTC.

This sequence joins TRBV7-9 and TRBJ2-7; TRBD2 is a possible D gene (5 bases). The germline V gene has CDR1 SEHNR and CDR2 FQNEAQ (reference sequence). The CDR3 totals 12 residues. V lost 4 bases and J 4 bases, leaving 8 bases between the germline ends. In DNA, the CDR3 is TGTGCCAGCAGCTCAACTAGTTACGAGCAGTACTTC. It codes for CASSSTSYEQYF. Based on the CDR3 plus reference TRBV7-9 and TRBJ2-7, the full variable domain is DTGVSQNPRHKITKRGQNVTFRCDPISEHNRLYWYRQTLGQGPEFLTYFQNEAQLEKSRLLSDRFSAERPKGSFSTLEIQRTEQGDSAMYLCASSSTSYEQYFGPGTRLTVT.

The chain uses TRBV5-6 and TRBJ2-7, with 7 nucleotides matching TRBD2. This CDR3 region has 15 residues. CDR1 is SGHDT, CDR2 YYEEEE, per germline. The ends lost 0 bases at V and 7 bases at J; junction bases unmatched: 10. CDR3 in DNA: TGTGCCAGCAGCTTGGGAGGTAGAGCGCGGGGGGAGCAGTACTTC. This codes for CASSLGGRARGEQYF.